This record looks at one T cell receptor beta chain sequence and its context. Its target is unknown. Germline V gives CDR1 SGHKS, CDR2 YYEKEE (reference sequence). The V gene end was trimmed by 4 bases and the J gene end by 5 bases; junction bases not matched to a gene: 5. The CDR3 extends over 14 amino acids. This record comes from a study of cytomegalovirus exposure and HLA in healthy donors. PCR was performed using 60 Vbeta and 13 Jbeta primers. Sequenced by immunoSEQ multiplex PCR; TCRdb stores in-frame clones only, minus some. Of approximately 110,000 clones listed, 75% to 85% were seen once; the top ten hold around 3%. Regarding the study as a whole: Fewer N-insertions than the 666-donor mean were reportedly shown by an Asian-associated ancestry cluster in a later analysis. Both high specificity and high sensitivity reportedly marked the classifier's diagnosis of cytomegalovirus status.

The genes are TRBV5-5 and TRBJ2-7; TRBD1 aligns across 11 bases. The TCR was taken from a woman under 30 in good health and CMV-seropositive. The sequenced sample consisted of PBMCs. The CDR3 here is CASSRTGGRNEQYF. The CDR3 DNA reads TGTGCCAGCAGCAGGACAGGGGGCAGGAACGAGCAGTACTTC. The full variable domain, its missing parts supplied by reference TRBV5-5 and TRBJ2-7, is DAGVTQSPTHLIKTRGQQVTLRCSPISGHKSVSWYQQVLGQGPQFIFQYYEKEERGRGNFPDRFSARQFPNYSSELNVNALLLGDSALYLCASSRTGGRNEQYFGPGTRLTVT.